This T cell receptor (beta chain) was recorded in a study of cytomegalovirus exposure and HLA in healthy donors. General study results and limits: The study flagged fewer than 200 TCR beta chains as cytomegalovirus-associated.

Trimming left V 7 bases short and J 1 base short, with 8 bases between. Looked up from germline, CDR1 is ENHRY and CDR2 is SYGVKD. This CDR3 comprises 12 residues. There are many counts of this clone. The antigen remains undetermined. Profiled with immunoSEQ multiplex PCR; TCRdb holds only in-frame clones, not every one. The sample lists some 170,000 clones, approximately 84% occurring once. The rearrangement uses TRBV10-3 and TRBJ2-7; tentatively, D is TRBD2 (6 bases). This TCR was sampled from a man under 40 in good health and CMV-seropositive. What was sequenced was PBMCs. In nucleotides, the CDR3 is TGTGCCATCATGGGGACTTCCTACGAGCAGTACTTC. Its translation: CAIMGTSYEQYF.